The 21 T cell receptor beta chains in this list originate from one sample, sequenced in a study of post-analysis software for immune sequencing data. Sequencing libraries made from TCR beta cDNA carried unique molecular identifiers. TCRdb independently ran MiXCR on the PCR reads; one entry per CDR3 protein. Altogether about 160,000 distinct CDR3 sequences are present, roughly 34% being singletons, with the ten largest covering under 30%. The sequenced sample was blood, obtained after autologous hematopoietic stem cell transplantation. Source of these receptors: a girl aged 10 to 17 with multiple sclerosis.

This clonotype showed up just a few times. V gene TRBV5-4 combines with J gene TRBJ2-5; the D is unclear. The V end lost 1 base, the J end lost 0 bases, and 10 bases lay between the germline ends. Germline CDR1 reads SGHNT; CDR2 reads YYREEE (reference sequence). CDR3 length equals 15 residues. CDR3: CASSLKQMYQETQYF. Written as DNA, the CDR3 is TGTGCCAGCAGCTTGAAGCAGATGTACCAAGAGACCCAGTACTTC.

The chain joins TRBV12-3 or TRBV12-4 to TRBJ2-1; D is possibly TRBD1 (5 bases). Trimming pared 3 bases from V and 8 bases from J, leaving 5 bases between. The CDR3 has 11 residues. The CDR3 sequence: CASSFRDEQFF. The CDR3 nucleotides read TGTGCCAGCAGTTTCAGGGATGAGCAGTTCTTC.

The chain uses TRBV13 and TRBJ2-7; D is ambiguous. Germline V gives CDR1 PRHDT, CDR2 FYEKMQ (reference sequence). V lost 1 base to trimming and J lost 2 bases, with 9 bases between them. The CDR3 extends over 14 amino acids. CDR3: CASSLAGFAYEQYF. In nucleotides, the CDR3 is TGTGCCAGCAGCTTAGCCGGGTTCGCCTACGAGCAGTACTTC.

The chain joins TRBV4-1 to TRBJ1-6; D unresolved. The V end was cut by 4 bases, the J end by 4 bases, with 17 bases between. This CDR3 has 17 amino acids. Germline V CDR1 and CDR2: MGHRA, YSYEKL. CDR3 sequence: CASSREEGSQYNSPLHF. CDR3 nucleotide sequence: TGCGCCAGCAGCCGAGAGGAGGGTAGTCAGTATAATTCACCCCTCCACTTT.

At least ten counts were recorded for this clonotype. The gene calls are TRBV29-1 and TRBJ2-7; TRBD2 is a possible D gene (5 bases). The CDR3 is made up of 13 amino acids. V lost 1 base and J lost 0, with 7 bases in between. Per germline, CDR1 SQVTM and CDR2 ANQGSEA. The CDR3 sequence: CSVEVSGSYEQYF. CDR3 coding DNA: TGCAGCGTTGAAGTAAGCGGCTCCTACGAGCAGTACTTC.

The chain carries TRBV20-1 and TRBJ2-5, with 9 positions matching TRBD1. CDR1 DFQATT and CDR2 SNEGSKA come from the germline V gene (reference sequence). J gave up 4 bases and V 5 bases, and 8 bases lay outside the gene matches. The CDR3 spans 14 residues. CDR3 nucleotide sequence: TGCAGTGCTGGACAGGGGAGCCTGCGAGAGACCCAGTACTTC. Amino acids: CSAGQGSLRETQYF.

V usage is TRBV7-8 and J usage is TRBJ2-5, with 13 bases that match TRBD2. Germline V gene data show CDR1 as SGHVS and CDR2 as FQNEAQ. With V trimmed by 5 bases and J by 0 bases, 9 bases remained unmatched. This CDR3 has 18 residues. The CDR3 nucleotides are TGTGCCAGCAGCCTAGAACTAGCGGGAGGGGACGACCAAGAGACCCAGTACTTC. Protein product: CASSLELAGGDDQETQYF.

This chain uses TRBV27 with TRBJ2-1; TRBD2 matches at 8 bases. The germline CDR1 and CDR2 sequences are MNHEY and SMNVEV (reference sequence). This CDR3 is built from 15 residues. Trimming at V came to 4 bases and at J to 6 bases, leaving 8 bases not matched to a gene. Here the CDR3 DNA reads TGTGCCAGCAGTTCAGGGACTAGATCTAGCAATGAGCAGTTCTTC. As protein: CASSSGTRSSNEQFF.

Comment on this clonotype: Germline is not matched at one junction end, which may reflect a read error. V is TRBV11-2 and J is TRBJ1-2; D is uncertain. The CDR3 length is 14 residues. CDR1 is SGHAT and CDR2 is FQNNGV in the germline V gene. The CDR3 protein is CASSLGGDSYDYTF. As DNA, the CDR3 is TGTGCCAGCAGCTTAGGGGGAGATTCTTATGACTACACCTTC.

This chain connects TRBV6-5 to TRBJ2-3; TRBD1 might be the D (6 bases). The V end was cut by 10 bases, the J end by 7 bases, with 21 bases between. This CDR3 comprises 14 residues. The germline gives CDR1 MNHEY, CDR2 SVGAGI. Here the CDR3 reads CAIQRGQPGNTQYF. As DNA, the CDR3 is TGTGCCATCCAGAGAGGACAGCCGGGTAATACGCAGTATTTT.

This clonotype was seen once. The J gene is TRBJ2-5, the V gene TRBV30; D not resolved. V lost 2 bases to trimming and J lost 2 bases, with 12 bases between them. This CDR3 comprises 14 residues. CDR1 GTSNPN and CDR2 SVGIG come from the germline V gene (reference sequence). CDR3 in amino acids: CAWSYSYSQETQYF. DNA of the CDR3: TGTGCCTGGAGTTACAGCTATTCTCAAGAGACCCAGTACTTC.

The chain recombines TRBV12-3 or TRBV12-4 with TRBJ1-5; D might be TRBD1 (6 bases). This CDR3 has 15 residues. The ends were cut back, 6 bases at V and 2 bases at J, with 14 bases in the middle. The CDR3 DNA is TGTGCCAGCAGATACAAGGGGGGAGGCAATCAGCCCCAGCATTTT. Residues: CASRYKGGGNQPQHF.

This clonotype was counted a few times. The rearrangement uses TRBV5-1 and TRBJ1-1; possible D gene TRBD1, 6 bases. CDR1 and CDR2 from the germline V gene are SGHRS and YFSETQ. Trimming removed 0 bases from V and 2 bases from J, with 11 bases in between. The CDR3 is made up of 15 amino acids. CDR3 sequence (DNA): TGCGCCAGCAGCTTGGCCGGGACATTTAACACTGAAGCTTTCTTT. Its translation: CASSLAGTFNTEAFF.

This chain uses TRBV7-9 with TRBJ2-5; D unclear. CDR1 and CDR2 from the germline V gene are SEHNR and FQNEAQ (reference sequence). The CDR3 loop spans 12 amino acids. Deletions cut 5 bases from V and 1 base from J, with 5 bases between. The CDR3 loop is CASSPPQETQYF. DNA of the CDR3: TGTGCCAGCAGCCCTCCCCAAGAGACCCAGTACTTC. Filled out from reference TRBV7-9 and TRBJ2-5, the complete variable domain reads DTGVSQNPRHKITKRGQNVTFRCDPISEHNRLYWYRQTLGQGPEFLTYFQNEAQLEKSRLLSDRFSAERPKGSFSTLEIQRTEQGDSAMYLCASSPPQETQYFGPGTRLLVL.

This clonotype occurred a few times. This rearrangement joins TRBV20-1 to TRBJ2-7; TRBD1 might be the D (5 bases). Germline CDR1 is DFQATT and CDR2 is SNEGSKA (reference sequence). V gave up 6 bases and J gave up 2 bases, with 17 bases separating them. CDR3 length: 14 residues. The CDR3: CSARRPGIAYEQYF. For the CDR3, the DNA is TGCAGTGCCCGCCGCCCAGGGATCGCCTACGAGCAGTACTTC.

V usage is TRBV14 and J usage is TRBJ2-7, with D tentatively TRBD2 (6 bases). The germline gives CDR1 SGHDN, CDR2 FVKESK. This CDR3 region has 16 residues. Trimming shortened V by 5 bases and J by 1 base, and 18 bases separated the two germline ends. CDR3 sequence (DNA): TGTGCCAGCAGCTCGTCGTGGGGGGTGAGTTCCTACGAGCAGTACTTC. Translation gives CASSSSWGVSSYEQYF.

The gene calls are TRBV20-1 and TRBJ2-3; 10 bases align to TRBD2. CDR3 length equals 17 residues. Trimming took 4 bases from V and 3 from J; bases not matched to a gene: 13. CDR1 is DFQATT and CDR2 is SNEGSKA in the germline V gene (reference sequence). CDR3 in DNA: TGCAGTGCTAAAGTGGTTCGGACTAGCGGAGTAACAGATACGCAGTATTTT. Encoded protein: CSAKVVRTSGVTDTQYF.

This clonotype was counted a few times. The CDR3 region has the DNA TGTGCCAGCAGCTCCTTCAGACGGACAGAGCAGTACTTC. Protein product: CASSSFRRTEQYF. The gene calls are TRBV7-2 and TRBJ2-7; possible D gene TRBD1, 5 bases. This CDR3 comprises 13 residues. The germline CDR1 and CDR2 sequences are SGHTA and FQGNSA. V was clipped by 4 bases and J by 7 bases, with 14 bases between them.

This chain joins TRBV5-1 and TRBJ2-5, with D possibly matching TRBD2 (6 bases). Germline CDR1 is SGHRS and CDR2 is YFSETQ. Trimming pared 3 bases from V and 4 bases from J, leaving 19 bases between. CDR3 length: 16 amino acids. This CDR3 reads CASSSGDRYGGETQYF. CDR3 DNA: TGCGCCAGCAGCTCGGGGGACCGTTACGGAGGAGAGACCCAGTACTTC.

This clonotype occurred a few times. The chain employs TRBV7-8 and TRBJ2-5, with D perhaps assigned TRBD1 or TRBD2 (5 bases each). V was pared by 5 bases and J by 2 bases, with 15 bases between. Germline V gives CDR1 SGHVS, CDR2 FQNEAQ. CDR3 length: 15 amino acids. CDR3 nucleotide sequence: TGTGCCAGCAGCCCCCTCGGGACGCCACAAGAGACCCAGTACTTC. As protein: CASSPLGTPQETQYF. The full variable domain, with the rest looked up from reference TRBV7-8 and TRBJ2-5, is GAGVSQSPRYKVAKRGQDVALRCDPISGHVSLFWYQQALGQGPEFLTYFQNEAQLDKSGLPSDRFFAERPEGSVSTLKIQRTQQEDSAVYLCASSPLGTPQETQYFGPGTRLLVL.

CDR3 protein: CASSPPFGINEQFF. The CDR3 coding sequence is TGTGCCAGCTCACCACCCTTTGGGATCAATGAGCAGTTCTTC. The V and J genes are TRBV18 and TRBJ2-1; D uncertain. Trimming took off 0 bases at V and 6 bases at J, with 9 bases between the two ends. This CDR3 comprises 14 residues. Germline assignment: CDR1 KGHSH and CDR2 LQKENI. Drawing the rest from reference TRBV18 and TRBJ2-1, the complete variable domain is NAGVMQNPRHLVRRRGQEARLRCSPMKGHSHVYWYRQLPEEGLKFMVYLQKENIIDESGMPKERFSAEFPKEGPSILRIQQVVRGDSAAYFCASSPPFGINEQFFGPGTRLTVL.